This TCR beta chain was captured in a study of blood T cells in healthy people across ages. This clonotype was counted only a few times. This CDR3 has 15 residues. Germline lookup yields CDR1 PRHDT and CDR2 FYEKMQ (reference sequence). V lost 6 bases to trimming and J lost 5 bases; unmatched junction nucleotides: 12. Using a J-beta primer mix together with a sample-barcoded 5' primer, a second PCR was run for about 6 to 12 cycles. A single record per CDR3 protein comes from TCRdb applying MiXCR to the 5' RACE reads. Of approximately 850,000 distinct CDR3 sequences listed, roughly 44% were seen once; the top ten hold about a fifth.

V usage is TRBV13 and J usage is TRBJ2-7; 8 bases match TRBD1. Specimen: blood. The TCR sequence derives from a man in his sixties in good health. Here the CDR3 reads CASSQSGQGRHEQYF. The CDR3 coding sequence is TGTGCCAGCAGTCAATCAGGACAGGGTCGACACGAGCAGTACTTC.